The 21 T cell receptor beta chains presented below share a single source sample, sequenced in a study of technical replicates of blood from several donors. Profiling relied on immunoSEQ multiplex PCR, and the TCRdb table lists in-frame clones only, not all of them. The sample holds some 60,000 clones, roughly nine tenths seen once. The sample consisted of PBMCs. The receptors come from a human donor in good health. Some clones in this sample may be carry-over from other donors' samples.

The chain combines TRBV19 with TRBJ1-2; no clear D gene. Germline loops: CDR1 LNHDA, CDR2 SQIVND (reference sequence). Trimming removed 5 bases from V and 2 bases from J, with 18 bases in between. This CDR3 spans 16 amino acids. CDR3 in amino acids: CASSQTRGLGNYGYTF. CDR3 bases: TGTGCCAGTAGTCAGACCCGCGGACTGGGGAACTATGGCTACACCTTC.

The chain uses TRBV7-9 and TRBJ1-2; 8 nucleotides line up with TRBD1. Germline V gives CDR1 SEHNR, CDR2 FQNEAQ (reference sequence). This CDR3 comprises 14 residues. The trim removed 4 bases at V and 9 bases at J, leaving 10 bases unmatched. CDR3 region: CASSSQRTGPSYTF. DNA for the CDR3: TGTGCCAGCAGCTCCCAAAGGACAGGGCCTAGCTACACCTTC.

The V gene is TRBV4-1, the J gene TRBJ2-3; 13 bases fit TRBD2. Germline-derived CDR1 and CDR2 are MGHRA and YSYEKL. CDR3 size: 20 residues. V lost 4 bases, J lost 1 base, and 14 bases stayed unmatched. The CDR3 coding sequence is TGCGCCAGCAGCCGCCGGGCACTAGCGGGAGGGGAGACGGGCACAGATACGCAGTATTTT. Residues: CASSRRALAGGETGTDTQYF.

This chain connects TRBV6-5 to TRBJ2-3, with D maybe TRBD2 (5 bases). This CDR3 spans 15 amino acids. Germline V gene lookup returns CDR1 MNHEY and CDR2 SVGAGI. Trimming pared 0 bases from V and 1 base from J, leaving 8 bases between. The CDR3 nucleotides are TGTGCCAGCAGTTACTCTGGGAGCGGCACAGATACGCAGTATTTT. It yields the protein CASSYSGSGTDTQYF.

This rearrangement joins TRBV4-3 to TRBJ2-3; 7 nucleotides agree with TRBD2. CDR1 is LGHNA and CDR2 is YSLEER in the germline V gene. The CDR3 has 15 amino acids. Losses at the gene ends were 1 base for V and 4 bases for J; bases not matched to a gene: 5. CDR3 residues: CASSQGGRSPDTQYF. CDR3 DNA: TGCGCCAGCAGCCAAGGCGGGAGATCCCCAGATACGCAGTATTTT.

V usage is TRBV2 and J usage is TRBJ2-6; maybe TRBD2 (7 bases). Germline CDR1 is SNHLY and CDR2 is FYNNEI. The CDR3 extends over 17 amino acids. V was shortened by 6 bases and J by 1 base, with 16 bases between the two germline ends. The CDR3, as DNA: TGTGCCAGCAGCGGGGGGACATCCCAGTCTGGGGCCAACGTCCTGACTTTC. It codes for CASSGGTSQSGANVLTF.

The chain uses TRBV9 and TRBJ1-1; TRBD1 is a possible D gene (6 bases). Trimming took 4 bases from V and 0 from J, leaving 10 bases between them. Germline lookup yields CDR1 SGDLS and CDR2 YYNGEE. The CDR3 covers 14 residues. The CDR3 DNA reads as TGTGCCAGCAGCACGGGACACCTGAACACTGAAGCTTTCTTT. Its protein is CASSTGHLNTEAFF.

The chain couples TRBV12-5 to TRBJ2-1, with 7 positions matching TRBD1. This CDR3 comprises 14 residues. Germline assignment: CDR1 LGHNT and CDR2 FRNRAP. The V gene end was trimmed by 5 bases and the J gene end by 7 bases; junction bases not matched to a gene: 8. The CDR3 here is CASGVTTGSNEQFF. The CDR3 nucleotides read TGTGCTAGTGGTGTAACGACAGGGTCGAATGAGCAGTTCTTC.

This chain uses TRBV21-1 with TRBJ2-1; no DNA check was done on the table's D call, TRBD2. TRBV21-1 is described as a pseudogene. This CDR3 region has 17 residues. DNA of the CDR3: TGTGCCAGCGCCGGCCGATTTAGCGGGAGGATTCTCAATGAGCAGTTCTTC. Residues: CASAGRFSGRILNEQFF.

Here the CDR3 DNA reads TGTGCCAGCAGCCCCAGAGGACTGGGCTACGAGCAGTACTTC. This sequence encodes CASSPRGLGYEQYF. V gene TRBV4-2 combines with J gene TRBJ2-7, with D possibly being TRBD2 (5 bases). This CDR3 spans 14 amino acids. Per the germline V gene, CDR1 is LGHNA and CDR2 is YNFKEQ. V was pared by 4 bases and J by 3 bases, with 13 bases between.

The rearrangement uses TRBV27 and TRBJ2-1, with 8 nucleotides matching TRBD2. The J segment lost 5 bases and the V segment lost 8 bases, leaving 5 bases of the junction unmatched. Looked up from germline, CDR1 is MNHEY and CDR2 is SMNVEV (reference sequence). The CDR3 is 13 residues long. CDR3 sequence: CASATSADNEQFF. The CDR3 DNA is TGTGCCAGCGCGACTAGCGCGGACAATGAGCAGTTCTTC.

The table lists this clone with a few counts. This chain links TRBV6-5 with TRBJ1-2, with TRBD1 identical over 9 bases. This CDR3 has 15 amino acids. J was trimmed by 2 bases and V by 4 bases; bases with no gene match: 5. The germline V gene has CDR1 MNHEY and CDR2 SVGAGI. The CDR3 region is CASSLTGGNNYGYTF. The CDR3 coding sequence is TGTGCCAGCAGTTTGACAGGGGGAAACAACTATGGCTACACCTTC.

Only a few counts were recorded for this clone. This chain connects TRBV7-8 to TRBJ2-7; a weak D match, TRBD1 (8 bases). V was pared by 5 bases and J by 4 bases, with 27 bases between. Germline loops: CDR1 SGHVS, CDR2 FQNEAQ. CDR3 length: 18 amino acids. CDR3 in DNA: TGTGCCAGCAGCCGTGACAGGGGCCGAAGGGGGGGGTTATACGAGCAGTACTTC. It encodes CASSRDRGRRGGLYEQYF.

The V and J genes are TRBV21-1 and TRBJ2-7; TRBD1 was called by the table and not checked on the DNA. TRBV21-1 is a recognized pseudogene. The CDR3 totals 16 residues. CDR3 region: CASSKGVRGLSYEQYF. CDR3 coding DNA: TGTGCCAGCAGCAAAGGGGTCAGGGGCCTATCCTACGAGCAGTACTTC.

V gene TRBV5-8 combines with J gene TRBJ2-7; 7 bases fit TRBD1. Germline CDR1 is SGHTS and CDR2 is YDEGEE. This CDR3 is built from 15 residues. The ends lost 3 bases at V and 6 bases at J; junction bases unmatched: 12. The DNA for the CDR3 is TGTGCCAGCAGCTCGGGACAGAACTGGCAACGCGAGCAGTACTTC. Protein product: CASSSGQNWQREQYF.

The gene calls are TRBV5-1 and TRBJ2-1; 7 nucleotides align to TRBD2. CDR1 is SGHRS, CDR2 YFSETQ, per germline. The CDR3 has 15 residues. J was trimmed by 3 bases and V by 0 bases; bases with no gene match: 3. CDR3 sequence reads: CASSLGGRGYNEQFF. CDR3 bases: TGCGCCAGCAGCTTGGGCGGGAGAGGCTACAATGAGCAGTTCTTC. The full variable domain, rest sourced from reference TRBV5-1 and TRBJ2-1, is KAGVTQTPRYLIKTRGQQVTLSCSPISGHRSVSWYQQTPGQGLQFLFEYFSETQRNKGNFPGRFSGRQFSNSRSEMNVSTLELGDSALYLCASSLGGRGYNEQFFGPGTRLTVL.

The chain has TRBV5-1 and TRBJ2-1; 7 nucleotides agree with TRBD1. Germline values: CDR1 SGHRS, CDR2 YFSETQ. The CDR3 spans 14 residues. Unmatched junction bases numbered 7, after V lost 4 bases and J lost 6 bases. The CDR3 DNA is TGCGCCAGCAGCCCGGTCAGGGACAGCAATGAGCAGTTCTTC. It translates to CASSPVRDSNEQFF.

V usage is TRBV7-9 and J usage is TRBJ1-2; 9 nucleotides agree with TRBD1. The CDR3 totals 15 residues. V was pared by 0 bases and J by 4 bases, with 3 bases of the junction left unmatched. Germline V gene lookup returns CDR1 SEHNR and CDR2 FQNEAQ (reference sequence). The chain's CDR3 is CASSLATTGGYGYTF. The CDR3 DNA reads as TGTGCCAGCAGCTTAGCGACGACAGGGGGCTATGGCTACACCTTC.

This chain links TRBV12-5 with TRBJ2-7; TRBD1 matches at 10 bases. The V and J ends lost 5 bases and 5 bases, in that order; junction bases with no gene match: 6. Germline CDR1 LGHNT, CDR2 FRNRAP. The CDR3 runs to 14 residues. This CDR3 is CASGPGQGVDEQYF. The DNA for the CDR3 is TGTGCTAGTGGTCCCGGACAGGGGGTGGACGAGCAGTACTTC.

The chain uses TRBV15 and TRBJ1-6; 7 bases match TRBD1. Germline-derived CDR1 and CDR2 are LNHNV and YYDKDF (reference sequence). Trimming removed 0 bases from V and 7 bases from J; junction bases left unmatched: 6. This CDR3 comprises 16 residues. CDR3 nucleotides: TGTGCCACCAGCAGAGACCCCGGGACAGCCAATTCACCCCTCCACTTT. Translated: CATSRDPGTANSPLHF. Based on the CDR3 plus reference TRBV15 and TRBJ1-6, the full variable domain is DAMVIQNPRYQVTQFGKPVTLSCSQTLNHNVMYWYQQKSSQAPKLLFHYYDKDFNNEADTPDNFQSRRPNTSFCFLDIRSPGLGDTAMYLCATSRDPGTANSPLHFGNGTRLTVT.

This rearrangement joins TRBV5-4 to TRBJ2-1; TRBD2 matches at 11 bases. V gave up 4 bases and J gave up 0 bases; unmatched junction bases: 12. The CDR3 has 19 amino acids. The germline V gene has CDR1 SGHNT and CDR2 YYREEE (reference sequence). CDR3 bases: TGTGCCAGCAGCCCTAACCTACTAGCGGGGGCCCCCTCCTACAATGAGCAGTTCTTC. Residues: CASSPNLLAGAPSYNEQFF.